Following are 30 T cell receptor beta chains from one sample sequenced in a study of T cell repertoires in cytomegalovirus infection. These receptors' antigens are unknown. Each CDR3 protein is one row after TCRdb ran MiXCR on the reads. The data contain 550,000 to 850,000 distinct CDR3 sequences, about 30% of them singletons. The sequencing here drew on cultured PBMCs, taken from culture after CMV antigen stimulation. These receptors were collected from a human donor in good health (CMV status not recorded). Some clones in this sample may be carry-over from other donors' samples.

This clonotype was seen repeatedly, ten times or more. The CDR3 sequence: CASSRRLARAADTQYF. CDR3 nucleotide sequence: TGTGCCAGCAGCCGCAGACTAGCACGGGCGGCAGATACGCAGTATTTT. The chain employs TRBV7-8 and TRBJ2-3; 7 nucleotides line up with TRBD2. V lost 5 bases and J lost 4; bases outside the gene matches: 12. The CDR3 totals 16 residues. Germline lookup yields CDR1 SGHVS and CDR2 FQNEAQ. Combining the CDR3 with reference TRBV7-8 and TRBJ2-3 gives the whole variable domain GAGVSQSPRYKVAKRGQDVALRCDPISGHVSLFWYQQALGQGPEFLTYFQNEAQLDKSGLPSDRFFAERPEGSVSTLKIQRTQQEDSAVYLCASSRRLARAADTQYFGPGTRLTVL.

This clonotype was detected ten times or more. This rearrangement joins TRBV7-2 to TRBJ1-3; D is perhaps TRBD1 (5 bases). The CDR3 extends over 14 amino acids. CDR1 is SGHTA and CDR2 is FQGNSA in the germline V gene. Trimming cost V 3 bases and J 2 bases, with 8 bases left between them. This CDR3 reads CASSFLGAGNTIYF. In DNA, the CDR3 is TGTGCCAGCAGCTTTCTGGGGGCTGGAAACACCATATATTTT.

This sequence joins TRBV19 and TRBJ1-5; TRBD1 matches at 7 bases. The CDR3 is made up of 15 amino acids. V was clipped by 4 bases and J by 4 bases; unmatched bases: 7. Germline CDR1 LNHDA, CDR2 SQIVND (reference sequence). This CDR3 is CASSTWTGGNQPQHF. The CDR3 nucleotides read TGTGCCAGTAGTACCTGGACAGGAGGGAATCAGCCCCAGCATTTT.

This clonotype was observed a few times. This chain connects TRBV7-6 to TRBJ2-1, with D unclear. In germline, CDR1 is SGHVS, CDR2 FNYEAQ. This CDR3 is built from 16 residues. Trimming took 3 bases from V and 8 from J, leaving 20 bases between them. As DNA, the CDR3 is TGTGCCAGCAGCTTGTCGTATGGTCAGGCTTGGGATGAGCAGTTCTTC. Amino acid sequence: CASSLSYGQAWDEQFF.

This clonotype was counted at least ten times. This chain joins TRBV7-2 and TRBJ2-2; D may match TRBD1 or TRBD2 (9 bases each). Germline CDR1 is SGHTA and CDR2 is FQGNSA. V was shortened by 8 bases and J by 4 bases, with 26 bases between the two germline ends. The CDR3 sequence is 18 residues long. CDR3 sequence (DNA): TGTGCCAGCGACGGGACAGGGACTAGCTGGTTCATCACCGGGGAGCTGTTTTTT. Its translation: CASDGTGTSWFITGELFF.

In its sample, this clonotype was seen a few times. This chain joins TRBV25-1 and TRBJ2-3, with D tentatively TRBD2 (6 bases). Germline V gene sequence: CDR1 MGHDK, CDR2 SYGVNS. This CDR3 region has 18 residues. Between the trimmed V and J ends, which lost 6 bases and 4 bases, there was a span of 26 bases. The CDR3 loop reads CASSNTPPLSGRADTQYF. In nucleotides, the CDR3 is TGTGCCAGCAGCAACACCCCTCCGTTAAGCGGGCGGGCAGATACGCAGTATTTT.

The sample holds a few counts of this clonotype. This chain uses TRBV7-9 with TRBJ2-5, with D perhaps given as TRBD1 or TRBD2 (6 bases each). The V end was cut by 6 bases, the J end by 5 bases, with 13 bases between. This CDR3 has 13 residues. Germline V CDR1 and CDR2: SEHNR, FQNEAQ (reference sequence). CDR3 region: CASRWGALETQYF. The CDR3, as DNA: TGTGCCAGCAGGTGGGGGGCCTTGGAGACCCAGTACTTC.

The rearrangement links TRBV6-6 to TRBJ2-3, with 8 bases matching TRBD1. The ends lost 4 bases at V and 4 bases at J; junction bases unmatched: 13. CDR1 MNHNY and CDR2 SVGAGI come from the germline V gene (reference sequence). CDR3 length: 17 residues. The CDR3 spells CASSSQGAAELSDTQYF. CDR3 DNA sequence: TGTGCCAGCAGTTCGCAGGGGGCGGCCGAACTATCAGATACGCAGTATTTT.

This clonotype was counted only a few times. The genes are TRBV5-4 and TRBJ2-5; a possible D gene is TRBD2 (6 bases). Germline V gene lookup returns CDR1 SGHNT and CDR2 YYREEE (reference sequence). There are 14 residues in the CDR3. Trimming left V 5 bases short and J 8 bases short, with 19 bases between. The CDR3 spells CASSLNRGIITQYF. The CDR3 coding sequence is TGTGCCAGCAGTTTAAATCGGGGGATAATAACCCAGTACTTC.

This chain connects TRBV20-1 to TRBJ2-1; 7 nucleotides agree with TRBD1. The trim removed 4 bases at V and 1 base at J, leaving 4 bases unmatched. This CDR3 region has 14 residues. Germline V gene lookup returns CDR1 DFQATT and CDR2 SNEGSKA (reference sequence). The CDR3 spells CSATDRVSYNEQFF. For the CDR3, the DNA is TGCAGTGCTACTGACAGGGTATCCTACAATGAGCAGTTCTTC.

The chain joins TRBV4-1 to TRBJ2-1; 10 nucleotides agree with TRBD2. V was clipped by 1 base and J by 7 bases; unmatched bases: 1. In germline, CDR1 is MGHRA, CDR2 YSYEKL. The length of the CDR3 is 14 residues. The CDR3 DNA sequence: TGCGCCAGCAGCCAAGCTAGCGGGAGTAATGAGCAGTTCTTC. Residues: CASSQASGSNEQFF.

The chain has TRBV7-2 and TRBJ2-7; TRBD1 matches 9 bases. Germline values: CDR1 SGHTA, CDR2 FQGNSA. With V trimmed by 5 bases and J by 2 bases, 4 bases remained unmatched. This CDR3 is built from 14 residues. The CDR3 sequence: CASSNRGLTYEQYF. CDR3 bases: TGTGCCAGCAGCAACAGGGGGCTCACCTACGAGCAGTACTTC.

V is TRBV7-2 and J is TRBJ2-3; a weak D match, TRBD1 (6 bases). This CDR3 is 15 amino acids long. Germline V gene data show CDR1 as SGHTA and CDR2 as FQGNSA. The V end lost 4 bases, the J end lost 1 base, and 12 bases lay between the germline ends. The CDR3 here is CASSSQGYGTDTQYF. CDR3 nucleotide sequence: TGTGCCAGCAGCTCTCAGGGGTATGGCACAGATACGCAGTATTTT. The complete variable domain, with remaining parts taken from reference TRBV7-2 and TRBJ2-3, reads GAGVSQSPSNKVTEKGKDVELRCDPISGHTALYWYRQSLGQGLEFLIYFQGNSAPDKSGLPSDRFSAERTGGSVSTLTIQRTQQEDSAVYLCASSSQGYGTDTQYFGPGTRLTVL.

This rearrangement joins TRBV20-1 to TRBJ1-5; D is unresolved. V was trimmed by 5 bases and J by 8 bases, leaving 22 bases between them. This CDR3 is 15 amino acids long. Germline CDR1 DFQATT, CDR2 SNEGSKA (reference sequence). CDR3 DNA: TGCAGTGCTGATCGGCAACCACTTCTTATCGAGCCCCAGCATTTT. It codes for CSADRQPLLIEPQHF.

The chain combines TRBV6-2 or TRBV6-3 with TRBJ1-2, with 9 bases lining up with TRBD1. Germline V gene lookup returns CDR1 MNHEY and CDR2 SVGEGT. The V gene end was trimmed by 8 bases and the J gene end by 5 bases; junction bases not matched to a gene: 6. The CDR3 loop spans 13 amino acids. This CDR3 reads CASGRDRAYGYTF. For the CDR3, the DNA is TGTGCCAGCGGCCGGGACAGGGCATATGGCTACACCTTC.

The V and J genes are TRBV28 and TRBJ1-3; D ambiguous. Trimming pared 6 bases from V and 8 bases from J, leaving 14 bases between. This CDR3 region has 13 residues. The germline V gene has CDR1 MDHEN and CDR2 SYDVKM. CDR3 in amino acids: CASRRLTRDTIYF. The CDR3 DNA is TGTGCCAGCAGACGGCTCACTAGGGACACCATATATTTT.

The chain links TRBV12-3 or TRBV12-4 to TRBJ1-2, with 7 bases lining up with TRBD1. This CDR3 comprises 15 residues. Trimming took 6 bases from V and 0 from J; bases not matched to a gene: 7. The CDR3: CASSRDRYSNYGYTF. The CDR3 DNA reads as TGTGCCAGCAGCCGGGACAGATATTCTAACTATGGCTACACCTTC.

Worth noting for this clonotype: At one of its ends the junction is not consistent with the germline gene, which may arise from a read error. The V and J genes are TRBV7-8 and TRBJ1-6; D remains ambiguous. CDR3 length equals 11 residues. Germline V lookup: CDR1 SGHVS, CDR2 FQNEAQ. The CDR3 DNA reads TGTGCCAGCAGTCTCGATTCACCCCGCCACTTT. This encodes CASSLDSPRHF.

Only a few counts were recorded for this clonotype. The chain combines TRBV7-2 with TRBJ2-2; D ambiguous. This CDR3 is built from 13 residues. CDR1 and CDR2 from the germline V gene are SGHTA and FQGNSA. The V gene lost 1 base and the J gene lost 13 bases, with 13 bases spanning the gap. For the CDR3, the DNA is TGTGCCAGCAGCTTAGAACGGGCGGTTCGGCTGTTTTTT. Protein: CASSLERAVRLFF.

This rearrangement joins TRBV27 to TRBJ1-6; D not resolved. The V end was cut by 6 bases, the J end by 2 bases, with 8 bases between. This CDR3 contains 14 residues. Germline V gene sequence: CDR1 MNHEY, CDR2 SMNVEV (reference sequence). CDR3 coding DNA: TGTGCCAGCAGCTGGGCCACCTATAATTCACCCCTCCACTTT. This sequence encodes CASSWATYNSPLHF.

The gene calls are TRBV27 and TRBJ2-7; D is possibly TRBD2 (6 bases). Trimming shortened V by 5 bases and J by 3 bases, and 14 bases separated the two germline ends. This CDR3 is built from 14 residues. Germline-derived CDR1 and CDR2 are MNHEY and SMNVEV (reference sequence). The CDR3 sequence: CASSKAGYSYEQYF. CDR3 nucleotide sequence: TGTGCCAGCAGTAAGGCGGGGTATAGCTACGAGCAGTACTTC.

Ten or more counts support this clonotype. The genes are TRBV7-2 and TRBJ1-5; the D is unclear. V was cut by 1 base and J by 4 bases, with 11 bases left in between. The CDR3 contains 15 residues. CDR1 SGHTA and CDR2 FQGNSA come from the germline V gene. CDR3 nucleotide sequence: TGTGCCAGCAGCTTAGTGGACGGAGAAAATCAGCCCCAGCATTTT. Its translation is CASSLVDGENQPQHF. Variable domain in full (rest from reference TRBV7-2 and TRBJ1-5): GAGVSQSPSNKVTEKGKDVELRCDPISGHTALYWYRQSLGQGLEFLIYFQGNSAPDKSGLPSDRFSAERTGGSVSTLTIQRTQQEDSAVYLCASSLVDGENQPQHFGDGTRLSIL.

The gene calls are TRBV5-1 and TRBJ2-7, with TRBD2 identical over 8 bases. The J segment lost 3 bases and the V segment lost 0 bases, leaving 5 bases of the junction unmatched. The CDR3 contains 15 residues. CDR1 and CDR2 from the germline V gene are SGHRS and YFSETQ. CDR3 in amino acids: CASSLAGTRSYEQYF. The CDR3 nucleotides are TGCGCCAGCAGCTTGGCCGGGACTAGAAGCTACGAGCAGTACTTC.

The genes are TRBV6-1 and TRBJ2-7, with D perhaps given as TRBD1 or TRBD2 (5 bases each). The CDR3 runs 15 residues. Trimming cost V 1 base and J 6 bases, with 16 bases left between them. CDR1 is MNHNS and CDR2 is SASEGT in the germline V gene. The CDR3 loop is CASSEGSAGRVEQYF. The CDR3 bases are TGTGCCAGCAGTGAAGGAAGTGCAGGGCGGGTCGAGCAGTACTTC.

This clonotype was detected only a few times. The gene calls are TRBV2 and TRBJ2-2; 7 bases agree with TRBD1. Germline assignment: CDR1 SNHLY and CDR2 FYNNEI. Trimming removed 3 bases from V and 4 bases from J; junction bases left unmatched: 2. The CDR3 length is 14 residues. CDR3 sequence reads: CASSETGSTGELFF. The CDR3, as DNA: TGTGCCAGCAGTGAGACAGGGTCCACCGGGGAGCTGTTTTTT.

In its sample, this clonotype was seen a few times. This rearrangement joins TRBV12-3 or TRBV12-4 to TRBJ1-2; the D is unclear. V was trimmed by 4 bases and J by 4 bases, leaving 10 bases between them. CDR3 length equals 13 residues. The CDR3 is CASSSPGFYGYTF. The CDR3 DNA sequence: TGTGCCAGCAGTTCCCCGGGATTCTATGGCTACACCTTC.

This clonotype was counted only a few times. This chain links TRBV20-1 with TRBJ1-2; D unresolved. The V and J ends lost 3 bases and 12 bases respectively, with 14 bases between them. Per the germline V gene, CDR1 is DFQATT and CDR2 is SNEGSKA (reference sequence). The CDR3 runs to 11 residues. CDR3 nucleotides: TGCAGTGCTAGTGATACACCTCCCAACACCTTC. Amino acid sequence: CSASDTPPNTF.

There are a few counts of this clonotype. For the CDR3, the DNA is TGTGCCAGCAGCCTCTCGACAGGGGAAGAGACCCAGTACTTC. It codes for CASSLSTGEETQYF. V gene TRBV7-2 combines with J gene TRBJ2-5; TRBD1 aligns across 8 bases. The CDR3 contains 14 residues. Germline CDR1 SGHTA, CDR2 FQGNSA. J gave up 3 bases and V 5 bases, and 5 bases lay outside the gene matches.

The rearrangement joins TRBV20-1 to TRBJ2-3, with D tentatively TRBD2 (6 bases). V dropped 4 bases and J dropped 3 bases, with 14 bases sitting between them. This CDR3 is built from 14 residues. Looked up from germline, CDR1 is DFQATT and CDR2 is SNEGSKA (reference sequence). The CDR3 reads CSAKDWGRTDTQYF. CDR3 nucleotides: TGCAGTGCTAAGGACTGGGGGAGGACAGATACGCAGTATTTT.

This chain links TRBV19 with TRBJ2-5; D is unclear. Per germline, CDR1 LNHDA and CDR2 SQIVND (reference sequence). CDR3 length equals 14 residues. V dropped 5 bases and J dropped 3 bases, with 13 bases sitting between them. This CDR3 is CASSPWTEKETQYF. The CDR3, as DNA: TGTGCCAGTAGTCCGTGGACGGAAAAAGAGACCCAGTACTTC.